The source of this T cell receptor (beta chain) is a study (dated by TCRdb to 2016 to 2017). Study-wide context: The study investigated the origins of HIV persistence in individuals who naturally controlled HIV infection.

This clonotype is identified as medium-sized (0.01 to 0.1%). Its antigen remains undetermined. Per-base quality was not reported, and no clone a single base away is much larger than it. Receptor amplification or capture employed 5' RACE. TCRdb lists the instrument as Illumina HiSeq 2000. The public reads were run again by TCRdb, first through fastp at Q25 and then through MiXCR, and only productive beta chains were kept. For every CDR3 protein sequence, its rows merge into one entry that carries the most common genes and DNA. This sample gives around 2,900 distinct CDR3 sequences in total; 6.7% of them show up just once. Jointly, the top ten make up approximately 6.9% of the sample. CDR3 length: 13 amino acids, cysteine to phenylalanine. The sequence is cut down to CDR3 DNA, 39 bases in frame from base 1. Relative to germline, V is 1 base shorter and J is 7 bases shorter, with 5 bases between their ends. From the germline V gene, CDR1 is SGHTA and CDR2 is FQGNSA.

This chain is built from TRBV7-2 and TRBJ1-6, with no D gene named confidently. The origin of this receptor is a female donor with HIV. The sample consisted of total memory T cells from blood PBMCs. This sample's cell subset or site label indicates: transitional memory CD4+ T cells. The DNA is TGTGCCAGCAGCTTAGACCTAAATTCACCCCTCCACTTT. It encodes CASSLDLNSPLHF.